The 23 T cell receptor beta chains listed next were all sequenced from one sample in a study of blood T cell repertoires in COVID-19. Sequencing was performed with immunoSEQ multiplex PCR; in TCRdb, only in-frame clones are kept and a portion is missing. The table lists 110,000 to 150,000 clones, 80% to 90% of them singletons, with about 2.9% in the top ten. The source material was peripheral blood. The receptors stem from a man aged 55 to 70 with active or convalescent COVID-19.

The CDR3 sequence is CASSLSGASDEQYF. In DNA form, the CDR3 reads TGTGCCAGCAGTCTTTCAGGGGCTTCGGACGAGCAGTACTTC. The J gene is TRBJ2-7, the V gene TRBV5-5, with D possibly being TRBD1 (6 bases). V lost 5 bases and J 5 bases, leaving 17 bases between the germline ends. The CDR3 length is 14 residues. Germline CDR1 and CDR2: SGHKS and YYEKEE (reference sequence).

CDR3: CASSEESTVYSNQPQHF. CDR3 coding DNA: TGTGCCAGCAGTGAAGAATCGACAGTATATAGCAATCAGCCCCAGCATTTT. The chain employs TRBV6-1 and TRBJ1-5, with D tentatively TRBD1 (5 bases). The germline V and J ends were trimmed by 1 base and 0 bases, with 13 bases remaining between them. Germline CDR1 reads MNHNS; CDR2 reads SASEGT. The CDR3 has 17 residues.

The chain recombines TRBV27 with TRBJ2-3; a possible D gene is TRBD1 (5 bases). This CDR3 comprises 15 residues. V was pared by 5 bases and J by 3 bases, with 15 bases between. Germline assignment: CDR1 MNHEY and CDR2 SMNVEV (reference sequence). The CDR3 nucleotides read TGTGCCAGCAGTAGGCGGCGCCAGGGAACAGATACGCAGTATTTT. Translated, it gives CASSRRRQGTDTQYF.

The rearrangement links TRBV7-3 to TRBJ2-5, with TRBD1 identical over 8 bases. The CDR3 has 15 residues. Germline V gene sequence: CDR1 SGHTA, CDR2 FQGTGA. Trimming at V came to 5 bases and at J to 4 bases, leaving 9 bases not matched to a gene. CDR3 amino acids: CASSPGQGWAETQYF. The DNA for the CDR3 is TGTGCCAGCAGCCCAGGACAGGGATGGGCAGAGACCCAGTACTTC.

The CDR3 DNA reads as TGTGCCAGCAGCCTGTATGGGACAGGGAAGGGTGTTATACAAAAACTGTTTTTT. It encodes CASSLYGTGKGVIQKLFF. The chain uses TRBV5-5 and TRBJ1-4; 9 bases map to TRBD1. Trimming removed 4 bases from V and 9 bases from J; junction bases left unmatched: 19. Germline V gene lookup returns CDR1 SGHKS and CDR2 YYEKEE (reference sequence). This CDR3 has 18 amino acids.

J is TRBJ1-4 and V is TRBV18, with 10 bases identical to TRBD1. The ends lost 3 bases at V and 7 bases at J; junction bases unmatched: 2. Germline loops: CDR1 KGHSH, CDR2 LQKENI. This CDR3 is 14 amino acids long. Here the CDR3 DNA reads TGTGCCAGCTCACCCGGGACAGGGGCTGAAAAACTGTTTTTT. Translated, it gives CASSPGTGAEKLFF. Complete variable domain (other parts from reference TRBV18 and TRBJ1-4): NAGVMQNPRHLVRRRGQEARLRCSPMKGHSHVYWYRQLPEEGLKFMVYLQKENIIDESGMPKERFSAEFPKEGPSILRIQQVVRGDSAAYFCASSPGTGAEKLFFGSGTQLSVL.

V is TRBV28 and J is TRBJ2-7, with D maybe TRBD1 (5 bases). Germline values: CDR1 MDHEN, CDR2 SYDVKM. The CDR3 totals 14 residues. V dropped 1 base and J dropped 3 bases, with 10 bases sitting between them. DNA of the CDR3: TGTGCCAGCAGTTTATTTGACAGCCACTACGAGCAGTACTTC. It encodes CASSLFDSHYEQYF. Full variable domain (remainder filled in from reference TRBV28 and TRBJ2-7): DVKVTQSSRYLVKRTGEKVFLECVQDMDHENMFWYRQDPGLGLRLIYFSYDVKMKEKGDIPEGYSVSREKKERFSLILESASTNQTSMYLCASSLFDSHYEQYFGPGTRLTVT.

The rearrangement links TRBV6-5 to TRBJ2-3, with D possibly matching TRBD2 (6 bases). Germline CDR1 MNHEY, CDR2 SVGAGI. V was pared by 6 bases and J by 1 base, with 8 bases between. The CDR3 is made up of 13 amino acids. The CDR3 DNA follows: TGTGCCAGCAGGGGGGAGGGCACAGATACGCAGTATTTT. Its protein is CASRGEGTDTQYF.

This clone was counted once. V usage is TRBV5-8 and J usage is TRBJ2-3; D not certain. V shed 1 base and J shed 0 bases, with 9 bases lying between them. The CDR3 is 15 residues long. Germline CDR1 is SGHTS and CDR2 is YDEGEE. The CDR3 DNA reads TGTGCCAGCAGCTTGCCGGGTACTAGCACAGATACGCAGTATTTT. Protein: CASSLPGTSTDTQYF.

V gene TRBV2 combines with J gene TRBJ1-1, with D unresolved. Germline V gene sequence: CDR1 SNHLY, CDR2 FYNNEI. Trimming removed 5 bases at V and 1 base at J, with 11 bases between. CDR3 length: 14 amino acids. CDR3: CASSFEAANTEAFF. As DNA, the CDR3 is TGTGCCAGCAGTTTTGAAGCGGCGAACACTGAAGCTTTCTTT.

This clone has only a few counts. The same CDR3 can be traced to other DNA sequences in this sample. The chain employs TRBV2 and TRBJ2-5, with 12 bases fitting TRBD2. After removal of 7 bases from V and 5 bases from J, the junction contained 8 bases not matched to a gene. This CDR3 region has 15 residues. Germline lookup yields CDR1 SNHLY and CDR2 FYNNEI. CDR3 sequence (DNA): TGTGCCAGCAATAGACTAGCGGGGGCGGGGGAGACCCAGTACTTC. It codes for CASNRLAGAGETQYF.

V usage is TRBV2 and J usage is TRBJ1-2; 7 nucleotides line up with TRBD1. From germline, CDR1 is SNHLY and CDR2 FYNNEI. The CDR3 runs to 12 residues. J was trimmed by 1 base and V by 8 bases; bases with no gene match: 1. In DNA form, the CDR3 reads TGTGCCAGCGGGACAGTTAACTATGGCTACACCTTC. Translation: CASGTVNYGYTF. The variable domain in full, completed from reference TRBV2 and TRBJ1-2, reads EPEVTQTPSHQVTQMGQEVILRCVPISNHLYFYWYRQILGQKVEFLVSFYNNEISEKSEIFDDQFSVERPDGSNFTLKIRSTKLEDSAMYFCASGTVNYGYTFGSGTRLTVV.

V usage is TRBV15 and J usage is TRBJ2-7; the D gene is possibly TRBD1 (6 bases). The length of the CDR3 is 12 residues. The V and J ends lost 3 bases and 5 bases respectively, with 8 bases between them. Germline loops: CDR1 LNHNV, CDR2 YYDKDF (reference sequence). The CDR3 DNA follows: TGTGCCACCAGCAGGAACAGGGACGAGCAGTACTTC. This gives the protein CATSRNRDEQYF.

The chain couples TRBV5-1 to TRBJ2-5; 8 positions match TRBD1. The J segment lost 5 bases and the V segment lost 0 bases, leaving 9 bases of the junction unmatched. The CDR3 extends over 16 amino acids. Germline V gene lookup returns CDR1 SGHRS and CDR2 YFSETQ. The CDR3 region has the DNA TGCGCCAGCAGCTTGGTCGGGACAGGCCCTCGGGAGACCCAGTACTTC. It encodes CASSLVGTGPRETQYF.

The chain couples TRBV4-1 to TRBJ1-2; tentatively, D is TRBD1 (5 bases). This CDR3 has 14 residues. V was trimmed by 3 bases and J by 5 bases, leaving 13 bases between them. CDR1 and CDR2 (germline): MGHRA, YSYEKL. Here the CDR3 reads CASSQDTDVYGYTF. As DNA, the CDR3 is TGCGCCAGCAGCCAGGACACGGACGTTTATGGCTACACCTTC.

V gene TRBV27 combines with J gene TRBJ2-1, with 12 bases lining up with TRBD2. Looked up from germline, CDR1 is MNHEY and CDR2 is SMNVEV (reference sequence). The CDR3 spans 19 residues. V gave up 1 base and J gave up 8 bases; unmatched junction bases: 15. CDR3 nucleotides: TGTGCCAGCAGTTTATACGGCGTAAGACTAGCGGGAGCCAATGATGAGCAGTTCTTC. This sequence encodes CASSLYGVRLAGANDEQFF.

The CDR3 sequence is CASSIGSGRGSGNTIYF. For the CDR3, the DNA is TGTGCCAGTAGTATCGGGTCCGGTCGCGGCTCTGGAAACACCATATATTTT. The V call is TRBV19, the J call TRBJ1-3, with unresolved D. CDR1 is LNHDA and CDR2 is SQIVND in the germline V gene (reference sequence). The CDR3 totals 17 residues. The V end lost 3 bases, the J end lost 0 bases, and 15 bases lay between the germline ends.

The gene calls are TRBV5-1 and TRBJ2-3; no clear D. The CDR3 runs 13 residues. Trimming shortened V by 4 bases and J by 1 base, and 7 bases separated the two germline ends. Germline loops: CDR1 SGHRS, CDR2 YFSETQ. CDR3 in amino acids: CASSRVGTDTQYF. The CDR3 DNA is TGCGCCAGCAGCCGGGTAGGCACAGATACGCAGTATTTT.

CDR3 protein: CASSPPGLAAKNEQFF. The CDR3 DNA is TGTGCCAGCAGCCCGCCGGGACTAGCGGCAAAAAATGAGCAGTTCTTC. The V gene is TRBV6-2 or TRBV6-3, the J gene TRBJ2-1; 11 bases map to TRBD2. The CDR3 consists of 16 residues. J lost 7 bases, V lost 6 bases, and 11 bases had no gene match. Germline assignment: CDR1 MNHEY and CDR2 SVGEGT.

The chain joins TRBV24-1 to TRBJ2-3; 8 bases match TRBD1. CDR3 length: 15 residues. Trimming took 4 bases from V and 0 from J; bases not matched to a gene: 2. Germline V gives CDR1 KGHDR, CDR2 SFDVKD. The CDR3 sequence is CATSEGTGSTDTQYF. CDR3 nucleotide sequence: TGTGCCACCAGTGAGGGGACAGGAAGCACAGATACGCAGTATTTT.

This clone was found a few times. V gene TRBV19 combines with J gene TRBJ2-7, with 12 positions matching TRBD1. This CDR3 contains 17 residues. The V gene end was trimmed by 5 bases and the J gene end by 0 bases; junction bases not matched to a gene: 8. The germline V gene encodes CDR1 LNHDA and CDR2 SQIVND (reference sequence). CDR3 DNA sequence: TGTGCCAGTAGTGTCGGGACAGGGGGCGCGAACTCCTACGAGCAGTACTTC. Encoded protein: CASSVGTGGANSYEQYF.

This chain uses TRBV27 with TRBJ2-7; 7 bases align to TRBD1. V trimming: 6 bases; J trimming: 6 bases; junction bases outside the gene matches: 8. The CDR3 sequence is 13 residues long. From germline, CDR1 is MNHEY and CDR2 SMNVEV (reference sequence). Here the CDR3 reads CASSVDREGEQYF. The CDR3 DNA follows: TGTGCCAGCAGCGTAGACAGGGAAGGCGAGCAGTACTTC.

The chain links TRBV5-6 to TRBJ2-5; 10 nucleotides line up with TRBD2. CDR1 is SGHDT, CDR2 YYEEEE, per germline. The CDR3 extends over 16 amino acids. The V segment lost 3 bases and the J segment 0 bases; nucleotides outside the gene matches: 5. In DNA, the CDR3 is TGTGCCAGCAGCTCTTTAGCGGGGGGAGACCAAGAGACCCAGTACTTC. Translated, it gives CASSSLAGGDQETQYF. Drawing the rest from reference TRBV5-6 and TRBJ2-5, the complete variable domain is DAGVTQSPTHLIKTRGQQVTLRCSPKSGHDTVSWYQQALGQGPQFIFQYYEEEERQRGNFPDRFSGHQFPNYSSELNVNALLLGDSALYLCASSSLAGGDQETQYFGPGTRLLVL.